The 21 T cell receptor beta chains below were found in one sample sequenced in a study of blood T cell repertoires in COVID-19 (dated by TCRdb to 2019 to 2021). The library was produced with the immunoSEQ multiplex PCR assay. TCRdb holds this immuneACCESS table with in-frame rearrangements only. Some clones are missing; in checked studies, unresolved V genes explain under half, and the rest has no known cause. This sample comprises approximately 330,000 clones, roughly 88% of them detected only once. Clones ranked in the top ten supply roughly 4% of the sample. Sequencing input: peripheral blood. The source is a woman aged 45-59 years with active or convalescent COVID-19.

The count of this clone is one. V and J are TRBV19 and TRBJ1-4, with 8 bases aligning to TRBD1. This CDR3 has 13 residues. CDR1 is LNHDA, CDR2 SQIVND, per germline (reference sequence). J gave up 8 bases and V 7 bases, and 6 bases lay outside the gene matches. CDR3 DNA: TGTGCCAGTAATTATCCAGGGGGCGAAAAACTGTTTTTT. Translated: CASNYPGGEKLFF.

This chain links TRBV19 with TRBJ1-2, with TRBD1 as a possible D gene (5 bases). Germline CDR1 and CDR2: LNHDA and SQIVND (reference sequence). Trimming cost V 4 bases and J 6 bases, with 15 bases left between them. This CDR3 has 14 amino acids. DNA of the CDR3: TGTGCCAGTAGTAGCGCCAGGGCCGGTGATGGCTACACCTTC. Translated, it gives CASSSARAGDGYTF.

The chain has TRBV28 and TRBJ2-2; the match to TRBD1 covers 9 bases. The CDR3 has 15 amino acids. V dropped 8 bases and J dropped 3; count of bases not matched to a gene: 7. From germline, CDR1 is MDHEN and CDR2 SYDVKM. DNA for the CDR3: TGTGCCAGCCACCAGCGGGACAGGGACACCGGGGAGCTGTTTTTT. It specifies CASHQRDRDTGELFF.

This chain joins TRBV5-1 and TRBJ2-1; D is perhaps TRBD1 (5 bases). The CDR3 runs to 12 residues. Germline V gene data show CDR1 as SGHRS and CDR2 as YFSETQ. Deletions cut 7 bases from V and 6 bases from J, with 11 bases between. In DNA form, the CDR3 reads TGCGCCAGCGTGGGGCAGTTCAATGAGCAGTTCTTC. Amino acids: CASVGQFNEQFF.

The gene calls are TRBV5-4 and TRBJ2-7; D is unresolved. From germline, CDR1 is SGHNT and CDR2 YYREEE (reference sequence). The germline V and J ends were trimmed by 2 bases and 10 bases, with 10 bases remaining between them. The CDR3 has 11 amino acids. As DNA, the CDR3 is TGTGCCAGCAGCTTCGAGGCAGATCAGTACTTC. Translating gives CASSFEADQYF.

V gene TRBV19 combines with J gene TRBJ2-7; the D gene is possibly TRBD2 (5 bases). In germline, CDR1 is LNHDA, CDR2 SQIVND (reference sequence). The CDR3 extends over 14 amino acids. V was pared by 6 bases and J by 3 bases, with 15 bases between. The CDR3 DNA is TGTGCCAGTAGAGTGACTGCGGGTTACTACGAGCAGTACTTC. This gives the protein CASRVTAGYYEQYF.

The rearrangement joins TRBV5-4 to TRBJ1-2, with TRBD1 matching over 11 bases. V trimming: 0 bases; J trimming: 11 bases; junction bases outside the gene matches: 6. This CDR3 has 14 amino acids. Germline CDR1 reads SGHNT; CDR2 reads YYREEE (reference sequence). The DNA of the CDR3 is TGTGCCAGCAGCTTGGAAAGGACAGGGGGCCTATACACCTTC. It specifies CASSLERTGGLYTF. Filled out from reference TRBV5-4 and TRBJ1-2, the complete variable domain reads ETGVTQSPTHLIKTRGQQVTLRCSSQSGHNTVSWYQQALGQGPQFIFQYYREEENGRGNFPPRFSGLQFPNYSSELNVNALELDDSALYLCASSLERTGGLYTFGSGTRLTVV.

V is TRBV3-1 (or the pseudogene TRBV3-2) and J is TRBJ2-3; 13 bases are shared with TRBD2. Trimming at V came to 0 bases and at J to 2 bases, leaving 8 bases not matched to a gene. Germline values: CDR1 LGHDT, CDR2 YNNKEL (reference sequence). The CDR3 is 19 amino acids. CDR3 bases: TGTGCCAGCAGCCAAGATGCCGGGACTAGCGGGACCGCCACAGATACGCAGTATTTT. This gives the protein CASSQDAGTSGTATDTQYF.

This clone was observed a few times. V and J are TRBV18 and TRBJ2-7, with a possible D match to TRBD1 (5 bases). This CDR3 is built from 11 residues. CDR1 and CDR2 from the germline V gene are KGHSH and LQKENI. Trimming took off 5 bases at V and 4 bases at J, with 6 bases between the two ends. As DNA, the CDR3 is TGTGCCAGCTCAGGACAATACGAGCAGTACTTC. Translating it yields CASSGQYEQYF.

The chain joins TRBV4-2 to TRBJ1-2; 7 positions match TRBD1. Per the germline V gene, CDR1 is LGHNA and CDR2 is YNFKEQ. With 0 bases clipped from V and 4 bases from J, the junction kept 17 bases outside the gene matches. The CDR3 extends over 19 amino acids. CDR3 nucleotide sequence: TGTGCCAGCAGCCAAGATGGAGAGACAGGGCCCCTTCGGGGCTATGGCTACACCTTC. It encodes CASSQDGETGPLRGYGYTF.

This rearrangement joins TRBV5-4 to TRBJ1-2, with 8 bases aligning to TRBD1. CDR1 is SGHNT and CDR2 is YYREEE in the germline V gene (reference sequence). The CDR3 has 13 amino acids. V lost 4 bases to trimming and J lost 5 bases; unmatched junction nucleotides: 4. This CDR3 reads CASSPDRDYGYTF. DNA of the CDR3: TGTGCCAGCAGCCCGGACAGGGATTATGGCTACACCTTC.

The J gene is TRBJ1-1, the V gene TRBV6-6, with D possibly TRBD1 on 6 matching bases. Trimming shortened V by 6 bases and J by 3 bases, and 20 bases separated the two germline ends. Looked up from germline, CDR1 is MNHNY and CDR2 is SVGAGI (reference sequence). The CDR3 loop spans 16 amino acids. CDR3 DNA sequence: TGTGCCAGCAGGTCGGGGTATGGGGGCCAAGACACTGAAGCTTTCTTT. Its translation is CASRSGYGGQDTEAFF.

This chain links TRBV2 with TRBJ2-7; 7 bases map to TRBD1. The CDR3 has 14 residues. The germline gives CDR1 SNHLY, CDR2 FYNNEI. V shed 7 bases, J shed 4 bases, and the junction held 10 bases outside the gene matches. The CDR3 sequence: CASTDKGASYEQYF. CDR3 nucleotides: TGTGCCAGCACTGACAAGGGGGCATCTTACGAGCAGTACTTC.

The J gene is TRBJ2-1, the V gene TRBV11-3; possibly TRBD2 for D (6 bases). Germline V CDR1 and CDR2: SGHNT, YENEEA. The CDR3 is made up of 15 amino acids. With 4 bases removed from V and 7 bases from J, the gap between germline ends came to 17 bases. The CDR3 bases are TGTGCCAGCAGCTCAAAGACTAGTGGGGGGAATGAGCAGTTCTTC. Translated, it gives CASSSKTSGGNEQFF.

CDR3 in DNA: TGTGCCAGCTCACTCCGCACAGGGGCCTACGAGCAGTACTTC. This encodes CASSLRTGAYEQYF. The chain combines TRBV18 with TRBJ2-7; 7 nucleotides line up with TRBD1. V dropped 4 bases and J dropped 2; count of bases not matched to a gene: 5. The CDR3 consists of 14 residues. Looked up from germline, CDR1 is KGHSH and CDR2 is LQKENI.

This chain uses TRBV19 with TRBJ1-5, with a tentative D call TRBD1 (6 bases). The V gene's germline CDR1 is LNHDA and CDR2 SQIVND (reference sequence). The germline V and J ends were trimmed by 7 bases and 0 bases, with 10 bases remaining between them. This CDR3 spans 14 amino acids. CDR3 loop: CASTGRGSNQPQHF. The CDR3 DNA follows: TGTGCCAGTACGGGCAGGGGTAGCAATCAGCCCCAGCATTTT.

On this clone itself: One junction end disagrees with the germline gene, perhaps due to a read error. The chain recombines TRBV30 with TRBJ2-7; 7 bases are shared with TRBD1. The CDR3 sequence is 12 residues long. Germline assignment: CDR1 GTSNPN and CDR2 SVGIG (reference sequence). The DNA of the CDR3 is TGTGCCTGGACCGGGACAGAGGGTTGGGAGCACTTC. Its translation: CAWTGTEGWEHF.

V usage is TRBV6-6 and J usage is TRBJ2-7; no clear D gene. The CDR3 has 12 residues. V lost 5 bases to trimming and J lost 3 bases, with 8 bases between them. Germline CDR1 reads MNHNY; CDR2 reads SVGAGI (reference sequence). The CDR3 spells CASSPTSYEQYF. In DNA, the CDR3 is TGTGCCAGCAGTCCGACAAGCTACGAGCAGTACTTC.

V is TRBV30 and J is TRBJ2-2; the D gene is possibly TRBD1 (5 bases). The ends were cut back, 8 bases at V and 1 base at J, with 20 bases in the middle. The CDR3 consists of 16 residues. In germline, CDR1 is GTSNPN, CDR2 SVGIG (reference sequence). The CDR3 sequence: CALPRPRTLNTGELFF. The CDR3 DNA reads TGTGCCCTCCCAAGGCCGAGGACACTGAACACCGGGGAGCTGTTTTTT.

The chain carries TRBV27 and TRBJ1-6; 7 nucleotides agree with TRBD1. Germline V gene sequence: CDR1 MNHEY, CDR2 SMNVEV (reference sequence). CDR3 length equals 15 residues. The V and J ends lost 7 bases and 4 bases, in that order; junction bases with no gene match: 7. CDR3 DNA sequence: TGTGCCAGCACCCAAGGGACAGCATATAATTCACCCCTCCACTTT. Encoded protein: CASTQGTAYNSPLHF.

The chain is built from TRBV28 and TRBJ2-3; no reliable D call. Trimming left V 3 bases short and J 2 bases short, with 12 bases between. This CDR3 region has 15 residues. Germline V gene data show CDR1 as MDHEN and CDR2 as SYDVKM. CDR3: CASSFIAVVTDTQYF. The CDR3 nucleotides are TGTGCCAGCAGTTTTATCGCGGTAGTCACAGATACGCAGTATTTT.